This T cell receptor beta chain was sequenced in a study of cytomegalovirus exposure and HLA in healthy donors. This clone was counted only a few times. Its antigen is currently unknown. The PCR contained 60 Vbeta and 13 Jbeta primers. The data were produced by immunoSEQ multiplex PCR, yet TCRdb's version contains in-frame clones alone and is incomplete. Of roughly 150,000 clones listed, about 68% were seen once; the top ten hold 1.6%. General study findings and limits: The study recorded around 160 TCR beta chains that were cytomegalovirus-associated. Rarity marked most TCR sequences, yet some public TCRs occurred in many donors. Per a prior analysis, the majority of TCR beta V segments were productive roughly 90% or roughly 30% of the time. The availability of immune exposure information extended only to CMV serostatus.

CDR1 and CDR2 from the germline V gene are SEHNR and FQNEAQ (reference sequence). V gave up 1 base and J gave up 4 bases; unmatched junction bases: 6. This CDR3 contains 16 residues. This receptor was obtained from a human donor in good health. Sample: PBMCs. The chain has TRBV7-9 and TRBJ2-3; 9 nucleotides agree with TRBD2. CDR3 sequence (DNA): TGTGCCAGCAGCTTAGATAGCGGGAGTAGGGCAGATACGCAGTATTTT. Its translation: CASSLDSGSRADTQYF.